The clone carrying this TCR beta chain was seen a few times. The antigen remains unidentified. This entry comes from a study of beta chain features in type 1 diabetes. Broader study findings: When Type 1 diabetes patients were examined, their TCRB CDR3s proved moderately but significantly shorter in all four CD4+ subsets. cDNA-based reads could over-represent cells with high TCR expression.

The entirety of the isolated RNA underwent reverse transcription, so expressed TCRB transcripts were sequenced. Repertoires were generated with immunoSEQ multiplex PCR, while TCRdb's copy carries only in-frame clones and drops some. Of around 180,000 clones listed, less than 10% are singletons. The V end lost 3 bases, the J end lost 6 bases, and 11 bases lay between the germline ends. The V gene's germline CDR1 is WNHNN and CDR2 SYGVQD (reference sequence). The CDR3 runs 13 residues. Material for sequencing was central memory CD4+ T cells from blood. The rearrangement links TRBV10-1 to TRBJ1-1; D is unresolved. The TCR comes from a man aged 18 to 30 with type 1 diabetes. CDR3 in DNA: TGCGCCAGCAGTGACCCCGACAAAGCTGAAGCTTTCTTT. Translating it yields CASSDPDKAEAFF.